These 18 T cell receptor beta chains were all obtained from the same sample, sequenced in a study of blood T cell repertoires in COVID-19. This table comes from immunoSEQ multiplex PCR, and its TCRdb copy is limited to in-frame clones, with some not included. This sample has 150,000 or so clones, with roughly four fifths found just once. Sequenced input: peripheral blood. These receptors were collected from a woman older than 75 with active or convalescent COVID-19.

This clone is labeled medium-sized. The rearrangement links TRBV4-1 to TRBJ2-7; 9 nucleotides agree with TRBD1. The germline V gene encodes CDR1 MGHRA and CDR2 YSYEKL. The CDR3 is made up of 15 amino acids. The J segment lost 3 bases and the V segment lost 4 bases, leaving 7 bases of the junction unmatched. The chain's CDR3 is CASSLGTGWSYEQYF. DNA for the CDR3: TGCGCCAGCAGCCTTGGGACAGGGTGGAGCTACGAGCAGTACTTC.

V and J are TRBV3-1 (or the pseudogene TRBV3-2) and TRBJ1-3; 7 bases are shared with TRBD1. In germline, CDR1 is LGHDT, CDR2 YNNKEL (reference sequence). V lost 4 bases, J lost 3 bases, and 6 bases stayed unmatched. The CDR3 sequence is 15 residues long. The CDR3 loop is CASSRKGAGGNTIYF. The CDR3 DNA reads TGTGCCAGCAGCCGAAAGGGGGCAGGTGGAAACACCATATATTTT.

V usage is TRBV30 and J usage is TRBJ2-1, with 9 nucleotides matching TRBD2. The CDR3 contains 13 residues. Germline values: CDR1 GTSNPN, CDR2 SVGIG (reference sequence). Losses at the gene ends were 5 bases for V and 7 bases for J; bases not matched to a gene: 6. CDR3: CAWQRGAGNEQFF. The DNA of the CDR3 is TGTGCCTGGCAGCGGGGGGCCGGGAATGAGCAGTTCTTC.

The rearrangement joins TRBV7-9 to TRBJ2-2; 8 positions match TRBD1. The length of the CDR3 is 14 residues. After removal of 5 bases from V and 6 bases from J, the junction contained 5 bases not matched to a gene. Per the germline V gene, CDR1 is SEHNR and CDR2 is FQNEAQ (reference sequence). The CDR3 DNA reads TGTGCCAGCAGCCGGGACAGGCTGTCCGGGGAGCTGTTTTTT. This gives the protein CASSRDRLSGELFF.

The chain joins TRBV28 to TRBJ1-3; the match to TRBD1 covers 8 bases. The V and J ends lost 5 bases and 7 bases, in that order; junction bases with no gene match: 4. The germline V gene has CDR1 MDHEN and CDR2 SYDVKM. CDR3 length: 13 residues. This chain's CDR3 is CASSGQGRNTIYF. In DNA, the CDR3 is TGTGCCAGCAGTGGACAGGGTAGGAACACCATATATTTT.

The chain carries TRBV30 and TRBJ1-1; a possible D gene is TRBD1 (6 bases). This CDR3 is built from 12 residues. V lost 8 bases and J lost 0, with 10 bases in between. Germline V gene lookup returns CDR1 GTSNPN and CDR2 SVGIG (reference sequence). CDR3 nucleotides: TGTGCCGTATGGGGGCTGAACACTGAAGCTTTCTTT. Its translation is CAVWGLNTEAFF.

The V gene is TRBV18, the J gene TRBJ1-6; possible D gene TRBD1, 6 bases. Between the trimmed V and J ends, which lost 6 bases and 6 bases, there was a span of 9 bases. CDR1 KGHSH and CDR2 LQKENI come from the germline V gene. This CDR3 is built from 13 residues. This CDR3 reads CASSGTSNSPLHF. CDR3 DNA: TGTGCCAGCTCTGGGACAAGTAATTCACCCCTCCACTTT. The full variable domain, in which reference TRBV18 and TRBJ1-6 provide the parts outside the CDR3, is NAGVMQNPRHLVRRRGQEARLRCSPMKGHSHVYWYRQLPEEGLKFMVYLQKENIIDESGMPKERFSAEFPKEGPSILRIQQVVRGDSAAYFCASSGTSNSPLHFGNGTRLTVT.

J is TRBJ2-3 and V is TRBV3-1 (or the pseudogene TRBV3-2); the D gene is possibly TRBD2 (8 bases). V was trimmed by 2 bases and J by 10 bases, leaving 25 bases between them. This CDR3 contains 17 residues. Germline assignment: CDR1 LGHDT and CDR2 YNNKEL (reference sequence). This chain's CDR3 is CASSQSGTALIGGAQYF. The CDR3 nucleotides read TGTGCCAGCAGCCAATCCGGGACAGCCCTGATCGGGGGGGCGCAGTATTTT.

The V and J genes are TRBV28 and TRBJ1-1; 7 positions agree with TRBD1. The J segment lost 8 bases and the V segment lost 6 bases, leaving 15 bases of the junction unmatched. The CDR3 consists of 15 residues. Germline CDR1 and CDR2: MDHEN and SYDVKM. Written as DNA, the CDR3 is TGTGCCAGCAGGATAACGACAGGGTTAAGGGCCGAAGCTTTCTTT. Protein sequence: CASRITTGLRAEAFF.

The chain links TRBV29-1 to TRBJ2-3, with a tentative D call TRBD2 (5 bases). The CDR3 has 13 residues. V lost 2 bases and J lost 4, with 10 bases in between. Germline CDR1 and CDR2: SQVTM and ANQGSEA. The CDR3 is CSVEPGSADTQYF. The DNA of the CDR3 is TGCAGCGTTGAACCGGGATCTGCAGATACGCAGTATTTT.

This clone was counted between two and nine times. This chain uses TRBV6-5 with TRBJ2-5; D is possibly TRBD1 (5 bases). CDR3 size: 15 residues. The ends were cut back, 5 bases at V and 5 bases at J, with 18 bases in the middle. The germline gives CDR1 MNHEY, CDR2 SVGAGI. The CDR3 DNA follows: TGTGCCAGCAGTCCCCAACGAACAGGTCGGGAGACCCAGTACTTC. This sequence encodes CASSPQRTGRETQYF.

The gene calls are TRBV28 and TRBJ1-4; D is perhaps TRBD1 (5 bases). This CDR3 is built from 14 residues. Between the trimmed V and J ends, which lost 2 bases and 5 bases, there was a span of 9 bases. The germline CDR1 and CDR2 sequences are MDHEN and SYDVKM. The CDR3 bases are TGTGCCAGCAGTTTACCGGGGGGGAATGAAAAACTGTTTTTT. Translating gives CASSLPGGNEKLFF.

The gene calls are TRBV7-8 and TRBJ1-4, with 7 bases aligning to TRBD1. Germline CDR1 and CDR2: SGHVS and FQNEAQ. The trim removed 5 bases at V and 3 bases at J, leaving 6 bases unmatched. The CDR3 has 15 amino acids. CDR3 loop: CASSLNRGSNEKLFF. The CDR3 DNA sequence: TGTGCCAGCAGCCTCAACAGGGGCTCTAATGAAAAACTGTTTTTT.

J is TRBJ1-4 and V is TRBV4-1; the match to TRBD1 covers 9 bases. V lost 3 bases and J lost 8; bases outside the gene matches: 13. The CDR3 has 17 residues. CDR1 MGHRA and CDR2 YSYEKL come from the germline V gene. CDR3 sequence reads: CASSQLAGTGIREKLFF. CDR3 DNA: TGCGCCAGCAGCCAGCTAGCCGGGACAGGGATAAGGGAAAAACTGTTTTTT.

The CDR3 sequence: CAWSTGTTQETQYF. The CDR3 DNA reads as TGTGCCTGGAGTACCGGGACTACACAAGAGACCCAGTACTTC. The rearrangement links TRBV30 to TRBJ2-5; 7 bases align to TRBD2. CDR3 length equals 14 residues. CDR1 and CDR2 from the germline V gene are GTSNPN and SVGIG (reference sequence). The ends lost 2 bases at V and 2 bases at J; junction bases unmatched: 5.

J is TRBJ2-3 and V is TRBV7-2; 9 bases fit TRBD2. V shed 8 bases, J shed 6 bases, and the junction held 6 bases outside the gene matches. Germline V lookup: CDR1 SGHTA, CDR2 FQGNSA. This CDR3 spans 13 amino acids. CDR3 in DNA: TGTGCCAGCGCGGGGGGGCCGGGGGATACGCAGTATTTT. This gives the protein CASAGGPGDTQYF.

This clone was picked up one time. The chain combines TRBV21-1 with TRBJ1-2; the table names TRBD1, a call not compared with the DNA. TRBV21-1 is a known pseudogene. CDR3 length: 18 residues. The CDR3 here is CASSKSPRGQAINYGYTF. Written as DNA, the CDR3 is TGTGCCAGCAGCAAATCCCCTCGGGGACAGGCAATCAACTATGGCTACACCTTC.

The chain links TRBV5-4 to TRBJ2-6; 7 bases are shared with TRBD1. The junction had 10 bases not matched to a gene; V was cut back by 3 bases and J by 4 bases. Germline V CDR1 and CDR2: SGHNT, YYREEE (reference sequence). This CDR3 spans 17 amino acids. The CDR3 protein is CASSSGQAARGANVLTF. The CDR3 DNA reads as TGTGCCAGCAGCTCTGGACAGGCCGCGAGAGGGGCCAACGTCCTGACTTTC.